The rows below give T cell receptor beta chains drawn from one sample of a study of response to subunit inactivated influenza vaccine. MiXCR was run by TCRdb on the RT-PCR reads, yielding one entry per CDR3 protein. This sample yields approximately 730,000 distinct CDR3 sequences, of which about 15% are seen a single time; around 7.3% belongs to the top ten. This material consisted of PBMCs from blood, taken about 14 days before vaccination. Every receptor here comes from a man aged 45-65 years who received an inactivated influenza vaccine. CDR3s include the opening cysteine and the closing phenylalanine or tryptophan. D genes are given only for firm matches. A row's size may be missing; if present it is once, few, many or a size class.

size: few; V: TRBV20-1; J: TRBJ2-7; D: -; DNA: TGCAGTGCAACCCCGAGAGGGGACCGCTACGAGCAGTACTTC; CDR3: CSATPRGDRYEQYF
size: many; V: TRBV12-3/TRBV12-4; J: TRBJ1-2; D: -; DNA: TGTGCCAGCAGTTCGGACAGTCCCTATGGCTACACCTTC; CDR3: CASSSDSPYGYTF
size: few; V: TRBV20-1; J: TRBJ2-7; D: -; DNA: TGCAGTGCCCATTGGTCGGGCTACGAGCAGTACTTC; CDR3: CSAHWSGYEQYF
size: many; V: TRBV5-1; J: TRBJ2-2; D: TRBD2; DNA: TGCGCCAGCAGCTTGAGACGGCTAGCGGTAACCGGGGAGCTGTTTTTT; CDR3: CASSLRRLAVTGELFF
size: -; V: TRBV20-1; J: TRBJ2-2; D: -; DNA: TGCAGTGCTAGAATCGGCGGAAGAACCCGTACCGGGGAGCTGTTTTTT; CDR3: CSARIGGRTRTGELFF
size: -; V: TRBV4-1; J: TRBJ1-5; D: -; DNA: TGCGCCAGCAGCCAAAGGAAGATCGGGCGTAGCAATCAGCCCCAGCATTTT; CDR3: CASSQRKIGRSNQPQHF
size: few; V: TRBV24-1; J: TRBJ1-5; D: -; DNA: TGTGCCACCAGTGCGGGACGGCGGGCTAATCAGCCCCAGCATTTT; CDR3: CATSAGRRANQPQHF
size: -; V: TRBV19; J: TRBJ2-1; D: -; DNA: TGTGCCAGTAGAAAGAGCTCCTACAATGAGCAGTTCTTC; CDR3: CASRKSSYNEQFF
size: -; V: TRBV5-1; J: TRBJ1-1; D: TRBD1; DNA: TGCGCCAGCAGCATCGGGACAGGGCGGTTTACTGAAGCTTTCTTT; CDR3: CASSIGTGRFTEAFF
size: many; V: TRBV20-1; J: TRBJ1-5; D: -; DNA: TGCAGTGCTAGAGGGTGGAGCAATCAGCCCCAGCATTTT; CDR3: CSARGWSNQPQHF
size: few; V: TRBV10-3; J: TRBJ2-1; D: -; DNA: TGTGCCATCAGTGTACTGACCTCCGAGGGGAATGAGCAGTTCTTC; CDR3: CAISVLTSEGNEQFF
size: few; V: TRBV15; J: TRBJ1-2; D: -; DNA: TGTGCCACCAGCAGAGATCTCGGCAGCTTGCGTGGCTACACCTTC; CDR3: CATSRDLGSLRGYTF
size: -; V: TRBV3-1; J: TRBJ2-5; D: -; DNA: TGTGCCAGCAGCCAAGAGGCGGTTACGAAGACCCAGTACTTC; CDR3: CASSQEAVTKTQYF
size: few; V: TRBV11-1; J: TRBJ2-5; D: TRBD2; DNA: TGTGCCAGCAGCACGGGACTAGCGCACAAAGAGACCCAGTACTTC; CDR3: CASSTGLAHKETQYF
size: few; V: TRBV19; J: TRBJ2-6; D: -; DNA: TGTGCCAGTAGTATGCGACTGATCTCTGGGGCCAACGTCCTGACTTTC; CDR3: CASSMRLISGANVLTF
size: few; V: TRBV18; J: TRBJ2-7; D: -; DNA: TGTGCCAGCTCACCACGGGGAAATACCTACGAGCAGTACTTC; CDR3: CASSPRGNTYEQYF
size: -; V: TRBV7-9; J: TRBJ1-2; D: -; DNA: TGTGCCAGCAGCTTACCGACGGGAAGTCACTATGGCTACACCTTC; CDR3: CASSLPTGSHYGYTF
size: -; V: TRBV27; J: TRBJ2-5; D: TRBD2; DNA: TGTGCCAGCAGTTTCTGGCGGGAGGGCCTCCAAGAGACCCAGTACTTC; CDR3: CASSFWREGLQETQYF
size: few; V: TRBV29-1; J: TRBJ1-2; D: TRBD1; DNA: TGCAGCGTTCCGGGACAGGGGGCCGTTGGCTACACCTTC; CDR3: CSVPGQGAVGYTF
size: -; V: TRBV28; J: TRBJ1-5; D: TRBD1; DNA: TGTGCCAGCATAAAGCGAGGACAGGGGCCGGAGGGCAATCAGCCCCAGCATTTT; CDR3: CASIKRGQGPEGNQPQHF
size: few; V: TRBV5-1; J: TRBJ2-2; D: TRBD2; DNA: TGCGCCAGCAGCATGACGACTAGCCGAGGCACCGGGGAGCTGTTTTTT; CDR3: CASSMTTSRGTGELFF
size: -; V: TRBV15; J: TRBJ2-5; D: -; DNA: TGTGCCACCATGGCGGGGTCCCGCCCGACTGAGACCCAGTACTTC; CDR3: CATMAGSRPTETQYF
size: few; V: TRBV5-1; J: TRBJ2-1; D: -; DNA: TGCGCCAGCAGCTTGGGGGGGCGGGGAAGCTACAATGAGCAGTTCTTC; CDR3: CASSLGGRGSYNEQFF
size: few; V: TRBV5-6; J: TRBJ2-1; D: TRBD1; DNA: TGTGCCAGCAGCATATGGACAGGGGCCTACAATGAGCAGTTCTTC; CDR3: CASSIWTGAYNEQFF
size: -; V: TRBV28; J: TRBJ2-7; D: -; DNA: TGTGCCAGCAGCGCCCCTGGGGGGCCTCCCTACGAGCAGTACTTC; CDR3: CASSAPGGPPYEQYF
size: -; V: TRBV12-3/TRBV12-4; J: TRBJ2-5; D: TRBD1; DNA: TGTGCCAGCAGTTTCCTAATGGGACAGGGGACGGTGGAGACCCAGTACTTC; CDR3: CASSFLMGQGTVETQYF
size: few; V: TRBV7-9; J: TRBJ2-2; D: -; DNA: TGTGCCAGCAGCCCGATACTACTTGCGCACACCGGGGAGCTGTTTTTT; CDR3: CASSPILLAHTGELFF
size: many; V: TRBV28; J: TRBJ2-1; D: TRBD2; DNA: TGTGCCAGCAGTGGACTAGCGGGAGTGAATGAGCAGTTCTTC; CDR3: CASSGLAGVNEQFF
size: few; V: TRBV7-9; J: TRBJ2-1; D: -; DNA: TGTGCCAGCAGCCTCCCCCCCAATGAGCAGTTCTTC; CDR3: CASSLPPNEQFF